This T cell receptor (beta chain) was identified in a study of shared clonotypes between healthy human individuals. Study at large: CD4 naive and CD4 memory each took three plates per donor, while CD8 naive took two and CD8 memory one. Broader study findings: Only blood was sampled; tissue repertoires likely differ. Sequencing depth was predicted to influence how clonotypes are shared among donors.

Turning to this clone: Its antigen is not identified.

The authors split each subset's genomic DNA evenly across several immunoSEQ plates. Method: immunoSEQ multiplex PCR; TCRdb's copy keeps in-frame clones and lacks some. Seen here are roughly 2 million clones, 90% to 95% observed once, and the top ten hold around 0.13%. This CDR3 is built from 15 residues. V lost 5 bases and J 4 bases, leaving 17 bases between the germline ends. Per the germline V gene, CDR1 is SGHVS and CDR2 is FNYEAQ. This receptor was obtained from a man aged 18 to 30 in good health. What was sequenced was naive CD4+ T cells sorted from blood. Subset given: CD45RA+ positively selected. The chain combines TRBV7-6 with TRBJ2-5, with D maybe TRBD2 (6 bases). The CDR3 loop reads CASSQGGGRLETQYF. CDR3 sequence (DNA): TGTGCCAGCAGCCAAGGTGGAGGGCGTCTAGAGACCCAGTACTTC.